The clone carrying this T cell receptor (beta chain) appeared a few times. Libraries were prepared by immunoSEQ multiplex PCR; TCRdb keeps only in-frame clonotypes and omits some of them. The sample gives around 33,000 clones, 75% to 90% of which show up once; about 3.7% is in the top ten. The record originates from a study of PD-1 blockade in mismatch repair-deficient tumors. Per germline, CDR1 SGHAT and CDR2 FQNNGV. The CDR3 spans 16 residues. Trimming took 5 bases from V and 3 from J, leaving 19 bases between them. The gene calls are TRBV11-2 and TRBJ2-5, with D possibly TRBD1 on 7 matching bases. This clonotype originated in an adult with mismatch repair-deficient cancer. The sequenced sample was PBMCs, obtained less than 7 weeks after starting pembrolizumab. CDR3 sequence reads: CASSPPTGTFEETQYF. In nucleotides, the CDR3 is TGTGCCAGCAGCCCCCCGACAGGGACTTTCGAAGAGACCCAGTACTTC.